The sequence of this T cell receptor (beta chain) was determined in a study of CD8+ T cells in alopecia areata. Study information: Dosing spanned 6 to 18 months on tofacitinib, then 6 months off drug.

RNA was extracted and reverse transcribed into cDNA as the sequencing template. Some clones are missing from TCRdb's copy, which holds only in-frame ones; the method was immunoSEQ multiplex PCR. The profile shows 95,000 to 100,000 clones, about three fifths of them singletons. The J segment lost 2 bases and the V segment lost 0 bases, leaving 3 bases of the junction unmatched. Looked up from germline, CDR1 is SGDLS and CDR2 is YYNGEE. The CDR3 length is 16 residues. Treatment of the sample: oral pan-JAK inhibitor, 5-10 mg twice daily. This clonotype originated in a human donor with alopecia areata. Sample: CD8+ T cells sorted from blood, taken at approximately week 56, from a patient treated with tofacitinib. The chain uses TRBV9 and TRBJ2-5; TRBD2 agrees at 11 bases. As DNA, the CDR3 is TGTGCCAGCAGCGTAGTGGCTAGCGGGGGGCAAGAGACCCAGTACTTC. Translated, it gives CASSVVASGGQETQYF.